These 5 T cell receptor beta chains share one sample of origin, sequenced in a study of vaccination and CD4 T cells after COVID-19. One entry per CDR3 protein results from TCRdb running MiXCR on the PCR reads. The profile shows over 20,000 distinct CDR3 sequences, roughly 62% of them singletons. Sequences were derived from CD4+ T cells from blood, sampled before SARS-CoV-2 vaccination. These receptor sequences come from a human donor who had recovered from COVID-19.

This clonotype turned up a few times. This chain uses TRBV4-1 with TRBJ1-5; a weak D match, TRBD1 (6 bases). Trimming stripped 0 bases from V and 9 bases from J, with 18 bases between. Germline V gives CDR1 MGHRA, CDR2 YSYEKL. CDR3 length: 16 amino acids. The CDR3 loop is CASSQEFQGQMRPQHF. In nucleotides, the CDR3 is TGCGCCAGCAGCCAAGAATTCCAGGGGCAGATGCGGCCCCAGCATTTT.

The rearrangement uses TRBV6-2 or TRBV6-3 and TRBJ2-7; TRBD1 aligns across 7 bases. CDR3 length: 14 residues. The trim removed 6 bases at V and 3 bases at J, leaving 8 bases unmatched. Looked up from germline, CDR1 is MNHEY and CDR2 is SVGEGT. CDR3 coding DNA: TGTGCCAGCAGACCTCGACAGGGTTTCTACGAGCAGTACTTC. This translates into CASRPRQGFYEQYF.

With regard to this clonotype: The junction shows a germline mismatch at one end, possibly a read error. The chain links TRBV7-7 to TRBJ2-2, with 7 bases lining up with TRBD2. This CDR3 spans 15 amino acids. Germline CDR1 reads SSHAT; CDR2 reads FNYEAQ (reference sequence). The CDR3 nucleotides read TGTGCTAGCAGCTCCTCTAGCGGGAACACCGGGGAGCTGTTTTTT. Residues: CASSSSSGNTGELFF.

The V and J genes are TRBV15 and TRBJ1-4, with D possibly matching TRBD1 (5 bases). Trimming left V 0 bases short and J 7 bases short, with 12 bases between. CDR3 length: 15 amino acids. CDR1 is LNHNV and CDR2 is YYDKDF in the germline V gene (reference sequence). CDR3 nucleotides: TGTGCCACCAGCAGAGATATAGGGGCGGGTGAAAAACTGTTTTTT. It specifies CATSRDIGAGEKLFF.

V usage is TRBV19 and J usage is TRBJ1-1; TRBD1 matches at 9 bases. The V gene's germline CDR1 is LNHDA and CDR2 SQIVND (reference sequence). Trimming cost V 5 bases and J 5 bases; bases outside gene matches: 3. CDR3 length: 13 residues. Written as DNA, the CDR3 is TGTGCCAGTAGTGCAGGACAGGGGACTGAAGCTTTCTTT. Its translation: CASSAGQGTEAFF.